The clone carrying this TCR beta chain was detected only a few times. The data were obtained in a study of blood T cells in healthy people across ages. For the second PCR, which ran for about 7 to 11 cycles, a sample-barcoded 5' primer and a J-beta primer mix were used. Researchers report that each sample yielded at least 3 million CDR3-containing paired-end reads. TCRdb processed the 5' RACE reads anew with MiXCR; each CDR3 protein has one entry. The sample consists of hundreds of thousands of distinct CDR3 sequences, around 45% of them appearing once. The TCR sequence derives from a man older than 75 in good health. Source material: blood.

The CDR3 region has the DNA TGCAGTGCGAATGGCCCCAGCGGCGGGGAGACCCAGTACTTC. The encoded protein is CSANGPSGGETQYF. This sequence joins TRBV20-1 and TRBJ2-5, with TRBD2 as a possible D gene (5 bases). The CDR3 is 14 amino acids. The germline gives CDR1 DFQATT, CDR2 SNEGSKA (reference sequence). V lost 6 bases and J 5 bases, leaving 19 bases between the germline ends.